This T cell receptor (beta chain) was identified during a study of patients and donors after allogeneic stem cell transplantation. TCRdb re-analysed the RT-PCR reads in MiXCR, keeping a single row per CDR3 protein. The top ten clones hold 26% of a sample with around 170,000 distinct CDR3 sequences, 20% to 25% of them seen once. A few counts support this clonotype. The CDR3 runs 15 residues. V was cut by 6 bases and J by 4 bases, with 15 bases left in between. Germline V CDR1 and CDR2: SGHTA, FQGNSA. Sequencing was done on a sample of blood, either unsorted or a sorted T cell fraction (not recorded which). The genes are TRBV7-2 and TRBJ2-2; D unclear. The receptor's source is a human donor who was either an allogeneic HSCT recipient or a stem cell or donor lymphocyte infusion donor (not recorded which). It is not recorded whose cells these are; they may come from a transplant donor. The CDR3 loop reads CASSFVPGVTGELFF. CDR3 coding DNA: TGTGCCAGCAGTTTTGTGCCTGGTGTCACCGGGGAGCTGTTTTTT.